The text below deals with one T cell receptor (beta chain). What antigen it recognizes has not been identified. This sample stems from a study of cytomegalovirus exposure and HLA in healthy donors (dated by TCRdb to 2015 to 2018). General notes on the study: In an earlier analysis of about 560 of the donors, less than 350 Gb of sequence data and just under 120 million unique TCR beta sequences from about 190 million T cells were reported. The study profiled the T cell repertoires of 500 to 800 subjects by immunosequencing and related them to cytomegalovirus serostatus. The later analysis used no new phenotypic data to find candidate immune exposures, relying instead on TCR beta sequences and their occurrence across donors. Genome-wide SNP genotypes for about 65% of the roughly 700 donors were used in a later genetic analysis, which treated that subset as a discovery cohort. Every repertoire in the discovery cohort had been generated on one and the same sequencing platform. High-throughput TCR immunosequencing, statistical association of individual TCRs with disease status, and machine learning were combined to predict cytomegalovirus infection status. The number of donors typed differed by locus, with about 629-630 for A, B, C, DRB1 and DQB1, 522 for DQA1, 606 for DPA1, and some 470 for DPB1. An early release that covered about 600 HLA-typed donors contained about 290 gigabases of sequencing data and tens of millions of unique TCR sequences. Both class I and class II loci were covered by HLA typing, at four-digit resolution. The study aimed to test whether signatures of past pathogen exposure could be identified by cataloging public T cell receptors. In a later analysis, previously published TCR beta repertoires from more than 500 donors were re-analyzed and high-resolution HLA genotyping was added so that TCR occurrence patterns could be studied. Of the roughly 390 genotyped donors, around 81% fell in the genetic ancestry cluster associated with self-reported Caucasian donors. An earlier analysis of around 580 of the donors used high-throughput TCR beta sequencing to judge whether each TCR beta V gene segment behaved as functional or pseudogenic. Among 300 to 500 genotyped donors of the cohort, an average of roughly 230,000 unique TCR beta nucleotide sequences was sequenced per donor, of which about 18% were non-productive. Donor age, sex, ethnicity and CMV serostatus were compiled together with the repertoire data. Besides the first cohort of 666 subjects, a separate validation cohort made up of 120 different subjects was used. Several DR-DQ haplotypes were handled as single units for association and clustering because linkage in the cohort was strong.

The library came from the immunoSEQ multiplex PCR assay. A mixture of 60 forward primers for TCR Vbeta segments and 13 reverse primers for TCR Jbeta segments was used in the multiplex PCR. The CDR3 region of rearranged TCR beta genes was amplified from genomic DNA by a multiplex PCR assay. The amplified TCR beta libraries were sequenced on the Illumina HiSeq System as 87-base-pair reads. On the authors' methods: Across the 670 or so repertoires, a later analysis counted 78 million or so unique TCR beta chains, approximately 10 million of which were shared by at least two donors. To remove PCR and sequencing errors, raw reads were error-corrected and collapsed into unique sequences using a nearest-neighbor algorithm that merged closely related sequences. To assign V, D and J gene segments, CDR3 sequences were aligned to IMGT reference sequences. Each retained sequence needed at least a six-nucleotide match to both a V gene segment and a J gene segment. Rearrangements were called productive when the CDR3 lacked stop codons and stayed in frame with V and J; all others were non-productive. CDR3 was defined by IMGT convention, running from the second conserved V-encoded cysteine to the conserved J-encoded phenylalanine. The earlier analysis of more than 450 of the donors excluded sequences that lacked an unambiguous match to a single V gene segment. In an earlier analysis of approximately 560 of the donors, a V segment was called functional when productive rearrangements were above 56.7%, and segregating when the standard deviation between donors exceeded 5%. A statistical classification framework was developed to diagnose cytomegalovirus status using the catalog of TCR beta chain sequences. In a later analysis, V and J genes were assigned by comparing TCR nucleotide sequences against IMGT/GENE-DB human TR gene sequences. In a later analysis, CDR3 sequences and most-parsimonious VDJ recombination scenarios were assigned using the TCRdist pipeline. In a later analysis, each TCR beta chain was defined by its CDR3 amino acid sequence together with its V-gene family, and reads without a unique V-gene family were excluded. A later analysis removed several hundred highly shared, low-generation-probability nucleotide sequences to deal with suspected cross-contamination and a sequencing artifact. For each public chain, a later analysis derived a clonal expansion index from normalized ranks of inferred template counts within each repertoire. Generation probabilities in a later analysis came from a VDJ recombination model fitted to out-of-frame rearrangements, and those results were checked against IGoR. Hypergeometric tests were used in a later analysis to score TCR-TCR, TCR-HLA and TCR-CMV co-occurrence, with a repertoire-size bias correction applied to the TCR pairs. In a later analysis, false discovery rates were estimated by permuting HLA or CMV assignments 20 times. In a later analysis, co-occurring TCRs were grouped using DBSCAN, and TCRdist sequence similarity was added for clustering within HLA-allele-positive subsets. Repertoires with fewer than 30,000 or more than 120,000 public chains were left out of co-occurrence clustering, as were five repertoires with anomalous nucleotide sharing. Not all clones reach the TCRdb copy of this immuneACCESS table, which keeps in-frame sequences only. Checked studies attribute under half of the gap to unresolved V genes and leave the rest unexplained. Clone size and V and J calls were adopted from that table, with D and trimming inferred from the DNA. The sample table gives 100,000 to 150,000 clones. The biggest ten clones account for over 0.8% of the sample.

The cohort consisted of more than 650 healthy bone marrow donors. At the time of sampling, all cohort members were nominally healthy, though unrecorded immune exposures were likely present. The donor was CMV seronegative and belonged to the group of approximately 320 seronegative cohort members. A peripheral blood sample was collected from each donor, and TCR beta sequencing was performed on peripheral blood mononuclear cells. The Qiagen DNeasy Blood Extraction Kit was used to extract genomic DNA from the blood cell samples. Summary of the overall study and its limitations: According to a later analysis, TCR association rates differed among HLA loci, with DRB1 alleles showing the most associated TCRs and HLA-C alleles showing the fewest. Because HLA typing was missing for some donors at each locus, association tests included only the typed subset. When HLA alleles, especially DR and DQ, strongly co-occurred, TCR associations were difficult to assign to individual alleles. Most TCR sequences were seen in very few donors, while some public TCRs were found in many individuals. In both the original and validation cohorts, the classifier was reported to diagnose cytomegalovirus status with high specificity and sensitivity. A total of about 180 TCR beta chains were listed by the study as associated with cytomegalovirus. In a later genetic analysis, a missense DCLRE1C variant was associated with V-gene and J-gene trimming of TCR beta chains, and the association was replicated in an independent cohort. The only immune exposure information available for the cohort was CMV serostatus. A later genetic analysis reported fewer N-insertions in productive TCRs among donors in an Asian-associated ancestry cluster than the 666-donor mean. Presence/absence analyses assumed roughly uniform sequencing depth across donors, an assumption that may not hold. According to the authors, the approach could potentially be generalized to other disease states and immunological phenotypes. In a later analysis, several top co-occurrence clusters were reported to appear linked to parvovirus B19, influenza, CMV and Epstein-Barr virus. The cohort was sequenced for TCR beta chains only, and without alpha or paired-chain data the features that could be detected were limited. Most CMV-associated TCR beta chains appeared to be HLA-restricted in a later analysis, and the HLA associations seemed to be driven largely by CMV exposure. A group of highly shared sequence variants was considered likely to be a technical artifact of the sequencing pipeline. A later analysis associated about 18,000 TCR beta sequences with specific HLA alleles at a false discovery rate of 0.05. About 15 rarely observed V segments, including chromosome 9 orphons, were excluded from the earlier analysis of some 590 of the donors because counts were too low. A later analysis found that HLA-associated TCR beta chains were more clonally expanded and had lower generation probabilities than equally common non-associated chains. Linkage disequilibrium might explain the correlated functional status among segregating V segments, but an unknown experimental factor could not be ruled out. In vitro tests confirmed that a few of the cytomegalovirus-associated TCR beta chains recognize cytomegalovirus antigens. Broadly in line with IMGT annotations, most TCR beta V segments showed up in productive rearrangements about 87% or about 30% of the time in an earlier analysis of around 550 of the donors. A further reported finding was that TCR beta sequences accurately predicted the HLA-A and HLA-B alleles for most subjects in the first cohort.

The clonotype originates from a young man in good health and CMV-seronegative. Source material: PBMCs.

The DNA reads TGTGCCAGCAGCTTAGTGGGTGAGGGGAACACTGAAGCTTTCTTT. This translates into CASSLVGEGNTEAFF. The chain is made from TRBV7-9 and TRBJ1-1; the D gene is not confidently resolved. Spanning cysteine to phenylalanine, the CDR3 consists of 15 amino acids. Only the CDR3 DNA is retained, 45 bases long and in frame from the first base. Between the V and J ends, shortened by 1 base and 1 base respectively, the junction contains 10 bases. The germline V gene (reference sequence) yields SEHNR for CDR1 and FQNEAQ for CDR2.